The source of this T cell receptor (beta chain) is a study of regulatory T cells in long-lasting Graves disease. General study findings and limits: Persistent Graves' patients showed reduced TCR diversity versus newly diagnosed patients. With 2,500 to 3,000 shared public clonotypes, persistent patients exceeded new patients, who shared around 970. Persistent disease preferred TRBV28, TRBJ1-2 and TRBJ2-5; new disease, TRBV20-1 and TRBJ2-1.

J lost 1 base, V lost 6 bases, and 7 bases had no gene match. The CDR3 extends over 17 amino acids. A note on this clonotype: Its cognate antigen is unknown.

Documented time point: persistent/refractory GD, antithyroid drugs over 5 years with positive TRAb. The TCR library was made from RNA extracted from PBMCs. EDTA tubes collected 7.5 to 9.5 milliliters of peripheral blood. The authors built TCR beta libraries using iRepertoire HTBI primers and Arm-PCR of CDR3 regions. TCRdb redid the calling of the multiplex PCR reads with MiXCR, one entry per CDR3 protein. The sample lists some 370,000 distinct CDR3 sequences, roughly 20% occurring once. This sequence was found in a female donor with Graves disease. This chain connects TRBV12-3 or TRBV12-4 to TRBJ2-6; 9 bases match TRBD1. This sample comprised peripheral blood mononuclear cells (PBMCs), obtained when the disease was refractory, from a patient treated with antithyroid drugs. The CDR3 nucleotides are TGTGCCAGCAGGTCCGGGACAGGGAAGTCTGGGGCCAACGTCCTGACTTTC. It is translated as CASRSGTGKSGANVLTF.